This record covers a single T cell receptor (beta chain). Germline V CDR1 and CDR2: MDHEN, SYDVKM. This CDR3 contains 17 residues. Trimming at V came to 2 bases and at J to 3 bases, leaving 3 bases not matched to a gene. The source of the sample is a study of control samples from healthy donors and cancer patients. The data were produced by immunoSEQ multiplex PCR, yet TCRdb's version contains in-frame clones alone and is incomplete. The sample records roughly 150,000 clones, 93% being singletons. The clonotype comes from a man between 45 and 60 years old in good health. This chain joins TRBV28 and TRBJ2-1, with 14 nucleotides matching TRBD2. The source material was blood. The CDR3 loop is CASSLGTSGSGYNEQFF. In DNA, the CDR3 is TGTGCCAGCAGTTTAGGGACTAGCGGGAGCGGCTACAATGAGCAGTTCTTC.